This TCR beta chain was sequenced in a study of early T cells in non-severe SARS-CoV-2 infection. Study details: The study sequenced bulk RNA from unsorted whole blood, with chains unpaired. Overall study results and limits: Matching with VDJdb favored anti-spike CD8 responses (missing private and CD4 specificities).

From germline, CDR1 is DFQATT and CDR2 SNEGSKA (reference sequence). The CDR3 length is 15 residues. The germline V and J ends were trimmed by 5 bases and 6 bases, with 20 bases remaining between them. This clonotype was recorded a few times. No antigen is known for it. Researchers tagged individual cDNA molecules with unique molecular identifiers. TCRdb re-analysed the 5' RACE reads in MiXCR, keeping a single row per CDR3 protein. This sample has roughly 93,000 distinct CDR3 sequences; roughly 9.6% occur once, and the top ten carry roughly 5%. This clonotype was obtained from an adult who was a healthcare worker with PCR-confirmed SARS-CoV-2 infection or an uninfected control (not recorded which). The chain employs TRBV20-1 and TRBJ2-1, with D perhaps TRBD1 (6 bases). The sequenced sample was whole blood. DNA of the CDR3: TGCAGTGCTGTTAAGAGGGACACCTCCCTCAATGAGCAGTTCTTC. Its translation: CSAVKRDTSLNEQFF.